This section outlines one TCR beta chain sequence together with its context. These data belong to a study of blood T cell repertoires in COVID-19. Whole-study context: The origin of the acute and convalescent COVID-19 samples was the United States, Italy and Spain. Sources were T cells, B-cell-depleted T cells, or PBMCs; the material itself was cDNA or gDNA.

Trimming took 5 bases from V and 6 from J; bases not matched to a gene: 9. The germline CDR1 and CDR2 sequences are MNHEY and SVGAGI. This CDR3 has 14 amino acids. As handled by the study authors: Estimates of nucleated cell counts were drawn from the amplification of reference gene primers. Sequencing used immunoSEQ multiplex PCR; TCRdb keeps in-frame clones, though not all of them. The V and J calls and clone size are taken from that table; D and trimming were inferred from the DNA. This sample has roughly 44,000 clones, with 80% to 90% found just once. Source material: peripheral blood. V usage is TRBV6-5 and J usage is TRBJ1-2, with 7 bases matching TRBD1. The TCR comes from a man of 80 years or more with acute or convalescent COVID-19. CDR3 DNA: TGTGCCAGCAGTCTCGGCAGGGGGGTGGATGGCTACACCTTC. This codes for CASSLGRGVDGYTF.